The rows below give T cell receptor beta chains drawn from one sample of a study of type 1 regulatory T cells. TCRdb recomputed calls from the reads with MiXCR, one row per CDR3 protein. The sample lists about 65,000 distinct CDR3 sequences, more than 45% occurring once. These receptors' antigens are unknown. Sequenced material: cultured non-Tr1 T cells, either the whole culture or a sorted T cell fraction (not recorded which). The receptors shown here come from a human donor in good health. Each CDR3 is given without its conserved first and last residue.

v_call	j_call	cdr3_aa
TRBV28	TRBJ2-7	ASSLSIGKQTYEQY
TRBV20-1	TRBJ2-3	SASGGLGLDTQY
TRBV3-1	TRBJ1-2	ASSLRGYGYT
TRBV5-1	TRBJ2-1	ASSLLGGSYNEQF
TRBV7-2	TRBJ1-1	ASSLGLTSTEAF
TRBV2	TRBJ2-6	ASSPTSNVLT
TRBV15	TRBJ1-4	ATSRQIGGIKLF
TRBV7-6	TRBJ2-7	ASSQGTAYEQY
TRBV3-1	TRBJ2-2	ASSQNPPTANTGELF
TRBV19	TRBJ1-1	ASSIKTGGTEAF
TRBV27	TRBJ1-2	ASRRTDTGYGYT
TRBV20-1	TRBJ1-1	SASRGSGEAF
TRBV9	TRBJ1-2	ASSVSPGGNYGYT
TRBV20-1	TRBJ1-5	SANQGGAGGDQPQH
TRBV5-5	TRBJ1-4	ASSETVINEKLF
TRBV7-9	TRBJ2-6	ASSLDFPSGANVLT